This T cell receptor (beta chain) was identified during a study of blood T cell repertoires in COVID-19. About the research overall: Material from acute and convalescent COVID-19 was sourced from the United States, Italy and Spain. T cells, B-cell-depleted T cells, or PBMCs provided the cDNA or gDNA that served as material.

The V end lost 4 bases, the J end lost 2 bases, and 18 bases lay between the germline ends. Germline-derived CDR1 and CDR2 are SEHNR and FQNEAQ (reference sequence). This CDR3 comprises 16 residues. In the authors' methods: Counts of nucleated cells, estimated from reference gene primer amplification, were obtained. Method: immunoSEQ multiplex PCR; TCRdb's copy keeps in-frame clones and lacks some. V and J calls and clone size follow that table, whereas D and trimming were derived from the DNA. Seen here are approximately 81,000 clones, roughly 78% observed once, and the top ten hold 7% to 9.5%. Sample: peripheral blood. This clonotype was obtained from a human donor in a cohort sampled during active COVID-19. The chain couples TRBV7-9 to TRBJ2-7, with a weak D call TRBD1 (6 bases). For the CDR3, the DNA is TGTGCCAGCAGCTCGTTTAGGGGGTCCCAGCCCTACGAGCAGTACTTC. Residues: CASSSFRGSQPYEQYF.